A selection of T cell receptor beta chains follows, all from one sample in a study of blood T cell repertoires in COVID-19. Produced via immunoSEQ multiplex PCR; TCRdb's table is partial and in-frame only. This table holds roughly 250,000 clones, 75% to 95% found once. What was sequenced was PBMCs or T cells enriched from blood (not recorded which). These receptors originate from a woman under 30 who had recovered from COVID-19. CDR3s include the opening cysteine and the closing phenylalanine or tryptophan. Fields, in order: V gene, J gene, D gene, clone size, CDR3 protein, CDR3 DNA. The D gene is left open where the match is weak. The size field is filled for only some rows; it gives once, few, many or a size class.

TRBV9	TRBJ1-1	NA	NA	CASSPGGVGTGLEAFF	TGTGCCAGCAGCCCCGGGGGGGTCGGGACCGGACTTGAAGCTTTCTTT
TRBV5-1	TRBJ2-3	NA	NA	CASSFAPKGGADTQYF	TGCGCCAGCAGCTTTGCCCCCAAAGGTGGAGCAGATACGCAGTATTTT
TRBV18	TRBJ1-1	TRBD1	NA	CASSLGQDIEAFF	TGTGCCAGCTCACTGGGACAGGATATTGAAGCTTTCTTT
TRBV18	TRBJ1-5	NA	NA	CASSPEDSNQPQHF	TGTGCCAGCTCACCCGAGGATAGCAATCAGCCCCAGCATTTT
TRBV6-1	TRBJ1-2	NA	once	CASSEVMIGAADQGYTF	TGTGCCAGCAGTGAAGTTATGATAGGAGCAGCTGATCAAGGCTACACCTTC
TRBV18	TRBJ1-3	TRBD1	NA	CASSPPGQRISGNTIYF	TGTGCCAGCTCACCACCGGGACAGAGGATCTCTGGAAACACCATATATTTT
TRBV6-1	TRBJ2-7	NA	NA	CASSEGHEQYF	TGTGCCAGCAGTGAGGGCCACGAGCAGTACTTC
TRBV5-1	TRBJ1-1	NA	NA	CASSPREGIGNEAFF	TGCGCCAGCAGCCCCCGGGAGGGAATTGGGAATGAAGCTTTCTTT
TRBV25-1	TRBJ2-1	TRBD2	once	CASSELAGSEQFF	TGTGCCAGCAGTGAACTAGCGGGCTCGGAACAGTTCTTC
TRBV11-2	TRBJ2-4	TRBD1	NA	CASRQTGGRTKNIQYF	TGTGCCAGCAGACAGACAGGGGGCCGAACCAAAAACATTCAGTACTTC
TRBV24-1	TRBJ2-1	TRBD2	NA	CATSARGGLGNEQFF	TGTGCCACCAGTGCCCGGGGTGGACTAGGCAATGAGCAGTTCTTC
TRBV5-5	TRBJ2-6	TRBD1	NA	CASSLGQGKAGANVLTF	TGTGCCAGCAGCTTGGGACAGGGGAAAGCTGGGGCCAACGTCCTGACTTTC
TRBV11-3	TRBJ1-2	NA	NA	CASSLRVRGGYTF	TGTGCCAGCAGCTTGAGGGTCAGGGGAGGCTACACCTTC
TRBV9	TRBJ2-1	TRBD2	NA	CASSVEGRAGNEQFF	TGTGCCAGCAGCGTAGAGGGTCGAGCGGGAAATGAGCAGTTCTTC
TRBV18	TRBJ1-2	NA	NA	CASSDKGESYGYTF	TGTGCCAGCTCCGACAAGGGGGAGAGCTATGGCTACACCTTC
TRBV19	TRBJ1-2	TRBD1	NA	CASNKFPGQDYNYGYTF	TGTGCCAGTAATAAATTCCCGGGACAGGACTACAACTATGGCTACACCTTC
TRBV5-4	TRBJ2-5	NA	NA	CASSLDEQTQYF	TGTGCCAGCAGCTTGGACGAGCAGACCCAGTACTTC
TRBV3-1/TRBV3-2	TRBJ2-4	NA	NA	CASSHGQLLAKNIQYF	TGTGCCAGCAGCCACGGACAGTTACTAGCCAAAAACATTCAGTACTTC
TRBV10-3	TRBJ2-7	TRBD2	NA	CAIRTSGGEPYEQYF	TGTGCCATCAGAACTAGCGGAGGGGAACCCTACGAGCAGTACTTC
TRBV19	TRBJ1-5	NA	NA	CASSNTRGSLNQPQHF	TGTGCCAGTAGCAACACCAGGGGTTCCCTCAATCAGCCCCAGCATTTT
TRBV6-2/TRBV6-3	TRBJ1-5	NA	NA	CASSRTGNQPQHF	TGTGCCAGCAGTCGGACGGGAAATCAGCCCCAGCATTTT
TRBV28	TRBJ2-6	NA	few	CASSSSAAGANVLTF	TGTGCCAGCAGTTCGTCCGCAGCTGGGGCCAACGTCCTGACTTTC
TRBV7-2	TRBJ2-3	NA	NA	CASSPRTGTDTQYF	TGTGCCAGCAGCCCCCGGACTGGCACAGATACGCAGTATTTT
TRBV10-2	TRBJ1-2	NA	NA	CASRGDSKGYTF	TGCGCCAGCCGGGGGGACTCAAAAGGCTACACCTTC
TRBV3-1/TRBV3-2	TRBJ1-6	TRBD1	NA	CASSRTGTNSPLHF	TGTGCCAGCAGCCGGACAGGGACTAATTCACCCCTCCACTTT
TRBV10-3	TRBJ2-5	TRBD2	NA	CAISTSGTRASGNQETQYF	TGTGCCATCAGTACATCCGGGACGAGGGCTAGCGGCAACCAAGAGACCCAGTACTTC
TRBV11-2	TRBJ2-5	NA	NA	CASSPQGQETQYF	TGTGCCAGCAGCCCGCAGGGACAAGAGACCCAGTACTTC
TRBV11-3	TRBJ2-1	TRBD2	NA	CASSLGLAVDNEQFF	TGTGCCAGCAGCTTGGGACTAGCGGTCGACAATGAGCAGTTCTTC
TRBV3-1/TRBV3-2	TRBJ2-5	NA	once	CASSRRGGVETQYF	TGTGCCAGCAGCCGGAGAGGGGGGGTAGAGACCCAGTACTTC
TRBV6-1	TRBJ1-2	TRBD1	many	CASSEAGQGRGANYGYTF	TGTGCCAGCAGTGAAGCGGGACAGGGAAGGGGAGCTAACTATGGCTACACCTTC
TRBV7-2	TRBJ2-6	NA	NA	CASSSSSSGANVLTF	TGTGCCAGCAGCTCGTCCAGCTCTGGGGCCAACGTCCTGACTTTC
TRBV11-2	TRBJ2-1	NA	NA	CASSLSSQEYNEQFF	TGTGCCAGCAGCTTATCTAGCCAAGAGTACAATGAGCAGTTCTTC
TRBV28	TRBJ1-3	NA	NA	CASQDPGQDSGNTIYF	TGTGCCTCACAAGATCCGGGACAAGACTCTGGAAACACCATATATTTT
TRBV5-1	TRBJ1-3	TRBD1	NA	CASSLGQGRNTIYF	TGCGCCAGCAGCTTGGGACAGGGGAGAAACACCATATATTTT
TRBV7-6	TRBJ1-5	NA	NA	CASSLFTGNQPQHF	TGTGCCAGCAGCTTATTTACAGGGAATCAGCCCCAGCATTTT
TRBV7-3	TRBJ1-1	TRBD1	once	CASSSEGQGAGTEAFF	TGTGCCAGCAGCTCCGAGGGACAGGGGGCAGGCACTGAAGCTTTCTTT
TRBV14	TRBJ2-1	TRBD2	NA	CASSLLAGPNNEQFF	TGTGCCAGCAGCCTTCTAGCGGGCCCCAACAATGAGCAGTTCTTC
TRBV27	TRBJ2-5	TRBD2	few	CASSPRTSGRTGLETQYF	TGTGCCAGCAGTCCCCGGACTAGCGGGAGAACAGGATTGGAGACCCAGTACTTC
TRBV10-3	TRBJ2-5	NA	NA	CAISELLDRLPTVYQETQYF	TGTGCCATCAGTGAGCTGCTCGACAGGCTACCTACCGTTTACCAAGAGACCCAGTACTTC
TRBV29-1	TRBJ2-5	NA	NA	CSVQLKLLQETQYF	TGCAGCGTGCAACTAAAGCTCCTACAAGAGACCCAGTACTTC
TRBV27	TRBJ1-1	NA	NA	CASSLVTAINPSPTMNTEAFF	TGTGCCAGCAGCCTCGTAACCGCTATTAATCCGTCGCCTACTATGAACACTGAAGCTTTCTTT
TRBV7-3	TRBJ2-3	TRBD2	NA	CASSLIAGAVTDTQYF	TGTGCCAGCAGCTTAATAGCGGGAGCGGTCACAGATACGCAGTATTTT
TRBV18	TRBJ1-2	TRBD1	NA	CASSRDRGLSYGYTF	TGTGCCAGCTCACGAGACAGGGGGTTGAGCTATGGCTACACCTTC
TRBV4-3	TRBJ1-2	NA	once	CASSQDMNRAVDGYTF	TGCGCCAGCAGCCAAGATATGAACAGGGCGGTGGATGGCTACACCTTC
TRBV5-1	TRBJ2-1	TRBD2	NA	CASSLSVTSGSLGEQFF	TGCGCCAGCAGCTTGTCGGTGACTAGCGGGAGTTTAGGTGAGCAGTTCTTC
TRBV7-2	TRBJ1-4	TRBD1	NA	CASTVRGDSLATNEKLFF	TGTGCCAGCACCGTTAGGGGGGACAGCCTAGCAACTAATGAAAAACTGTTTTTT
TRBV6-4	TRBJ2-3	NA	NA	CASGSGSGPDTQYF	TGTGCCAGCGGGAGTGGGAGTGGGCCAGATACGCAGTATTTT
TRBV27	TRBJ2-7	TRBD1	NA	CASSSEYLKVGQGAREQYF	TGTGCCAGCAGTTCTGAGTACCTAAAAGTTGGACAGGGGGCGCGGGAGCAGTACTTC
TRBV7-8	TRBJ1-5	TRBD1	once	CASSLDEGAGNQPQHF	TGTGCCAGCAGCTTAGATGAGGGGGCGGGCAATCAGCCCCAGCATTTT
TRBV10-3	TRBJ1-2	TRBD1	NA	CAISEYSGQGKGYTF	TGTGCCATCAGTGAGTACAGTGGACAGGGAAAGGGCTACACCTTC
TRBV2	TRBJ2-4	TRBD1	once	CASSEFGTGKNIQYF	TGTGCCAGCAGTGAGTTTGGGACAGGGAAAAACATTCAGTACTTC
TRBV23-1	TRBJ2-7	TRBD2	NA	CASSPSGGAGEQYF	TGCGCCAGCAGTCCCAGCGGGGGGGCGGGGGAGCAGTACTTC
TRBV28	TRBJ1-2	TRBD1	once	CATHSQGAGYGYTF	TGTGCCACCCACAGTCAGGGGGCCGGCTATGGCTACACCTTC